The 11 T cell receptor beta chains given below trace back to one sample, sequenced in a study of breast tumors, draining lymph nodes, adjacent tissues. TCRdb called the multiplex PCR reads again in MiXCR, with one record for every CDR3 protein. The sample carries 200,000 to 250,000 distinct CDR3 sequences, 32% recorded once. Samples came from axillary lymph nodes draining the breast cancer. Input material: axillary lymph node tissue. These receptors came from a female donor with breast cancer. Some clones in this sample may be carry-over from other donors' samples.

The rearrangement uses TRBV12-3 or TRBV12-4 and TRBJ1-6, with 9 bases matching TRBD1. CDR3 length equals 15 residues. J gave up 8 bases and V 2 bases, and 4 bases lay outside the gene matches. The CDR3 DNA sequence: TGTGCCAGCAGTTTACGGGGACAGGGATATTCACCCCTCCACTTT. Translating gives CASSLRGQGYSPLHF.

This clonotype appeared many times. V and J are TRBV30 and TRBJ2-1; D ambiguous. Germline-derived CDR1 and CDR2 are GTSNPN and SVGIG (reference sequence). The CDR3 length is 13 residues. Trimming left V 0 bases short and J 6 bases short, with 9 bases between. CDR3: CAWSVRTFNEQFF. The CDR3 region has the DNA TGTGCCTGGAGTGTACGGACCTTCAATGAGCAGTTCTTC.

The table lists this clonotype with a count of one. Compared with germline, one end of the junction differs, possibly owing to a read error. This chain links TRBV20-1 with TRBJ1-4; D remains ambiguous. CDR1 and CDR2 (germline): DFQATT, SNEGSKA (reference sequence). The CDR3 is made up of 13 amino acids. The DNA for the CDR3 is TGCAGTGCACCTACATCTAGTAATGAAACACTGTTTTTT. Protein: CSAPTSSNETLFF.

This clonotype was seen ten or more times. The chain uses TRBV24-1 and TRBJ2-7; 9 nucleotides match TRBD2. Germline lookup yields CDR1 KGHDR and CDR2 SFDVKD. V lost 3 bases to trimming and J lost 6 bases; unmatched junction nucleotides: 8. The CDR3 consists of 15 residues. CDR3 DNA: TGTGCCACCAGTGATCCAGCGGGAGGAGAGGGCGAGCAGTACTTC. It specifies CATSDPAGGEGEQYF.

V and J are TRBV20-1 and TRBJ1-2; tentative D call: TRBD1 (5 bases). The ends were cut back, 3 bases at V and 8 bases at J, with 13 bases in the middle. CDR1 and CDR2 from the germline V gene are DFQATT and SNEGSKA (reference sequence). CDR3 length equals 12 residues. For the CDR3, the DNA is TGCAGTGCTAGGCTGGGGGATCAAGGCTACACCTTC. Protein product: CSARLGDQGYTF.

This clonotype is a singleton in its sample. A much larger clone lies one base from this, so it may be a read error. This chain connects TRBV7-9 to TRBJ2-5; 15 nucleotides line up with TRBD2. The CDR3 contains 17 residues. CDR1 and CDR2 (germline): SEHNR, FQNEAQ (reference sequence). For the CDR3, the DNA is TGTGCCAGCAGCTTCCCGGGACTAGCGGGAGGCCAAGAGCCCCAGCACTTC. The encoded protein is CASSFPGLAGGQEPQHF.

This clonotype appeared once. This chain connects TRBV15 to TRBJ1-5; a possible D gene is TRBD1 (5 bases). V was pared by 2 bases and J by 0 bases, with 8 bases between. The CDR3 length is 15 residues. Per the germline V gene, CDR1 is LNHNV and CDR2 is YYDKDF (reference sequence). Here the CDR3 reads CATSRPGTSNQPQHF. CDR3 bases: TGTGCCACCAGCAGACCAGGGACTAGCAATCAGCCCCAGCATTTT.

This clonotype was observed at least ten times. The chain is built from TRBV2 and TRBJ2-1, with TRBD2 matching over 8 bases. The CDR3 is made up of 15 amino acids. Germline V gives CDR1 SNHLY, CDR2 FYNNEI. Trimming took 3 bases from V and 1 from J; bases not matched to a gene: 2. The CDR3 region has the DNA TGTGCCAGCAGTGAGATAGCGGGGTCCTACAATGAGCAGTTCTTC. Encoded protein: CASSEIAGSYNEQFF.

Worth noting for this clonotype: It may be a read error: a sequence one base away is much more abundant. The chain has TRBV11-3 and TRBJ2-5, with TRBD2 as a possible D gene (6 bases). The CDR3 consists of 17 residues. Germline V gene lookup returns CDR1 SGHNT and CDR2 YENEEA. V lost 0 bases, J lost 11 bases, and 25 bases lay in between. The CDR3 is CASSLDFRAGTYNEQYF. CDR3 nucleotide sequence: TGTGCCAGCAGCTTAGATTTTAGGGCGGGAACCTACAATGAGCAGTACTTC.

This clonotype showed up many times. The rearrangement links TRBV11-2 to TRBJ2-7; no firm D call. Germline V gene lookup returns CDR1 SGHAT and CDR2 FQNNGV. The CDR3 spans 15 residues. V was shortened by 0 bases and J by 7 bases, with 16 bases between the two germline ends. The CDR3 coding sequence is TGTGCCAGCAGCTTAGAGGGTCTAACCGTCTTGGAGCAGTACTTC. The encoded protein is CASSLEGLTVLEQYF. Looking up the rest from reference TRBV11-2 and TRBJ2-7 gives the full variable domain: EAGVAQSPRYKIIEKRQSVAFWCNPISGHATLYWYQQILGQGPKLLIQFQNNGVVDDSQLPKDRFSAERLKGVDSTLKIQPAKLEDSAVYLCASSLEGLTVLEQYFGPGTRLTVT.

This clonotype has a count of ten or more. This chain connects TRBV5-1 to TRBJ2-1; 11 bases map to TRBD2. Germline loops: CDR1 SGHRS, CDR2 YFSETQ. This CDR3 has 16 residues. The junction had 10 bases not matched to a gene; V was cut back by 4 bases and J by 7 bases. This chain's CDR3 is CASSPKTSGSGNEQFF. CDR3 DNA: TGCGCCAGCAGCCCGAAAACTAGCGGGAGTGGGAATGAGCAGTTCTTC.